What follows is one T cell receptor (beta chain) and its context. Antigen unknown. The CDR3 totals 13 residues. The germline V gene has CDR1 MNHEY and CDR2 SMNVEV (reference sequence). The V gene lost 5 bases and the J gene lost 6 bases, with 13 bases spanning the gap. This specimen belongs to a study of regulatory and conventional T cells in RAG deficiency. Study-level results: Shannon entropy fell and Simpson indices rose in RAG-deficient patients.

Profiling relied on immunoSEQ multiplex PCR, and the TCRdb table lists in-frame clones only, not all of them. The sample includes around 25,000 clones, around 97% of them seen just once. The sorted conventional CD4+ T cells were CD25-low and CD127-high, with genomic DNA sequenced. The same data also went into a second study, on regulatory T cells. That study adds: Primers: 52 TRBV forward and 13 TRBJ reverse. Regulatory T cells showed the strongest V-J pair restriction and V/J gene skewing among patient repertoires.

This rearrangement joins TRBV27 to TRBJ1-2; D is ambiguous. The receptor was isolated from a human donor in good health. The sample was CD25- CD4+ T cells sorted from blood. The CDR3 DNA is TGTGCCAGCAGTCTCCGCGTGCATGATGGCTACACCTTC. Encoded protein: CASSLRVHDGYTF.